This entry describes one TCR beta chain. Its antigen is not known. This sample was included in a study of T cells in Graves' hyperthyroidism and ophthalmopathy. Study-wide points: With a median lead of approximately six months before onset, the model predicted ophthalmopathy.

TCR beta CDR3 region amplification was performed from RNA transcripts. The study used the HTBI primer set for a first-round RT-PCR of the TCR CDR3. MiXCR, run by TCRdb on the multiplex PCR reads, gives a single entry per CDR3 protein. The sample carries 600,000 or so distinct CDR3 sequences, around 15% recorded once. The ends were cut back, 3 bases at V and 0 bases at J, with 10 bases in the middle. The CDR3 spans 16 residues. CDR1 SGDLS and CDR2 YYNGEE come from the germline V gene. An absence of ophthalmopathy progression within 18 months meant stable Graves' hyperthyroidism. Hyperthyroidism in the patients, aged 18 to 65, was newly diagnosed and under 2 months in duration. Patients were excluded for uncontrolled infection, other autoimmune disease, pregnancy or lactation.

This rearrangement joins TRBV9 to TRBJ1-6; D may be TRBD1 (6 bases). The sample consisted of blood. This clonotype originated in a woman aged 30 to 39 with Graves' hyperthyroidism. The CDR3 here is CASSADRSSYNSPLHF. The CDR3, as DNA: TGTGCCAGCAGCGCCGACAGGAGCTCCTATAATTCACCCCTCCACTTT.